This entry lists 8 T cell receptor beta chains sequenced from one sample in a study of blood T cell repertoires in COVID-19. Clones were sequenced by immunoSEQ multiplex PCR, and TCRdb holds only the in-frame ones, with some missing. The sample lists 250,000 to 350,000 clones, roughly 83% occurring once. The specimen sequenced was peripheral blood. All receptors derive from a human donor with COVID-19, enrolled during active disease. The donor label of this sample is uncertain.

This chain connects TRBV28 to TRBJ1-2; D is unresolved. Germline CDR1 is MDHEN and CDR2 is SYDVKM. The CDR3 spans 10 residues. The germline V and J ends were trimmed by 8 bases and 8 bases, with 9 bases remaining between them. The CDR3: CASRAGGYTF. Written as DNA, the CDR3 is TGTGCCAGCCGCGCGGGAGGCTACACCTTC.

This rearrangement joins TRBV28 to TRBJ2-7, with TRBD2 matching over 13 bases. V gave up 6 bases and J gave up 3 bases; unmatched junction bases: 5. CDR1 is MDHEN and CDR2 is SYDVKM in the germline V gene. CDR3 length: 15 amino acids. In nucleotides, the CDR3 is TGTGCCAGCAGGTCGGGACTAGCGGGACTCTACGAGCAGTACTTC. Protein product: CASRSGLAGLYEQYF.

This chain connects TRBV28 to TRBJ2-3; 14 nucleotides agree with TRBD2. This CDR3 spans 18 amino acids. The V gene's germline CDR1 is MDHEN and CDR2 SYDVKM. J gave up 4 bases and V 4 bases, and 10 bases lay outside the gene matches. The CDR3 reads CASSSPGLAGVTPDTQYF. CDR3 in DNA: TGTGCCAGCAGTTCTCCGGGACTAGCGGGAGTAACTCCAGATACGCAGTATTTT.

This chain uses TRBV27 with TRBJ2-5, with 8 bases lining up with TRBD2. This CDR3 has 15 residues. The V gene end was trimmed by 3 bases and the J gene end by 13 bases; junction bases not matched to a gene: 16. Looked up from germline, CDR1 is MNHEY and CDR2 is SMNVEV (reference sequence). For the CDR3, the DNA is TGTGCCAGCAGTTTTAACGGGAGGGCCGGCGGGGGGTCGTACTTC. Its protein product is CASSFNGRAGGGSYF.

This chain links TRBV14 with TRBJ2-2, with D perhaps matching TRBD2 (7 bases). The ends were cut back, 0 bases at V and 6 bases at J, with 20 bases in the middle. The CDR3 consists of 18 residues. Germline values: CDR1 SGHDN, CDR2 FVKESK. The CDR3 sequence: CASSQDGGGNGISGELFF. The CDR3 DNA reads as TGTGCCAGCAGCCAAGATGGCGGGGGCAACGGGATCTCCGGGGAGCTGTTTTTT. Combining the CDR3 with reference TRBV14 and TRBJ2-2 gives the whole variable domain EAGVTQFPSHSVIEKGQTVTLRCDPISGHDNLYWYRRVMGKEIKFLLHFVKESKQDESGMPNNRFLAERTGGTYSTLKVQPAELEDSGVYFCASSQDGGGNGISGELFFGEGSRLTVL.

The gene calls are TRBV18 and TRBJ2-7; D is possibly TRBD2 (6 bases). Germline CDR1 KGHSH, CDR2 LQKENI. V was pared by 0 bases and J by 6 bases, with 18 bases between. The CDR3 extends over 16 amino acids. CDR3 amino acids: CASSPPYQTSTGEQYF. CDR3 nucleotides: TGTGCCAGCTCACCACCGTATCAAACTAGCACAGGCGAGCAGTACTTC.

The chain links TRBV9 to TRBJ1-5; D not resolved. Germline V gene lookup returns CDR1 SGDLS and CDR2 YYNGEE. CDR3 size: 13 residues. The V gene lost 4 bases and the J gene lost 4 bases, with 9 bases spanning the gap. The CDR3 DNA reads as TGTGCCAGCAGCACGGGGAGGAATCAGCCCCAGCATTTT. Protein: CASSTGRNQPQHF.

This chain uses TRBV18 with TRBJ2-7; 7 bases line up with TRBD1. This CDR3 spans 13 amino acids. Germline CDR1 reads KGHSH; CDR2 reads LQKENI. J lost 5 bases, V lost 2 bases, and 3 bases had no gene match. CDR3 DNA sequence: TGTGCCAGCTCACCAACGACAGGGAACGAGCAGTACTTC. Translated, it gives CASSPTTGNEQYF. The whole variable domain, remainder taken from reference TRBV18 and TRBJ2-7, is NAGVMQNPRHLVRRRGQEARLRCSPMKGHSHVYWYRQLPEEGLKFMVYLQKENIIDESGMPKERFSAEFPKEGPSILRIQQVVRGDSAAYFCASSPTTGNEQYFGPGTRLTVT.